The clone carrying this T cell receptor (beta chain) turned up a few times. Its matching antigen is unknown. Germline CDR1 MNHEY, CDR2 SMNVEV (reference sequence). Unmatched junction bases numbered 7, after V lost 6 bases and J lost 6 bases. There are 14 residues in the CDR3. This sample was included in a study of beta chain features in type 1 diabetes. The study reverse transcribed the entire isolated RNA, so it sequenced expressed TCRB transcripts. Only in-frame clones appear in the TCRdb table, and some are missing; sequencing was by immunoSEQ multiplex PCR. Seen here are some 500,000 clones, about an eighth observed once, and the top ten hold 0.046%. Stem cell-like memory, regulatory, central memory and naive CD4+ cells were sorted via CD45RO/CCR7/CD25/CD127/CD95/CD27. General study points: Any role of HLA type in TCRB rearrangement remained unresolved here. Within each of all four CD4+ subsets, Type 1 diabetes patients had TCRB CDR3s that were moderately but significantly shorter. In type 1 diabetes patients, VDJ junctions had fewer insertions; deletions at these junctions were more frequent.

The clonotype comes from a woman younger than 30 in good health. Specimen: naive CD4+ T cells from blood. V gene TRBV27 combines with J gene TRBJ1-5, with TRBD1 identical over 8 bases. The DNA for the CDR3 is TGTGCCAGCAGGGCCCAGGGGGCTGGTCAGCCCCAGCATTTT. Translated: CASRAQGAGQPQHF.